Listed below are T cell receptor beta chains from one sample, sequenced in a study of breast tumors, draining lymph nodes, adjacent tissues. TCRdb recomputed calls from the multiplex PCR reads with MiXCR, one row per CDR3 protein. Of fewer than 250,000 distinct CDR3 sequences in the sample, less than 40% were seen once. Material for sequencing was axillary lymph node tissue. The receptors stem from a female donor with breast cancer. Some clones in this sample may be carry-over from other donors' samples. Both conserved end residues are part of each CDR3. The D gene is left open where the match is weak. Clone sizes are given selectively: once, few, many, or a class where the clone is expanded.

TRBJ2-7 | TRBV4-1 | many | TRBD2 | TGCGCCAGCAGCCAAGAGGCAGCGGGAGGGTACGAGCAGTACTTC | CASSQEAAGGYEQYF
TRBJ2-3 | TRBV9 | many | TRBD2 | TGTGCCAGCAGCGAGTGGGTAGCGGGAAGCACAGATACGCAGTATTTT | CASSEWVAGSTDTQYF
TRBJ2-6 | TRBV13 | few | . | TGTGCCAGCAGCCTCCGGGGCTCTGGGGCCAACGTCCTGACTTTC | CASSLRGSGANVLTF
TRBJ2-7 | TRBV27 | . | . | TGTGCCAGCAGTTTATCAAGGGAGTTGGGGGAGCAGTACTTC | CASSLSRELGEQYF
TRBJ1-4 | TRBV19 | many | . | TGTGCCAGTAGTTCCCCCGCAGCTCCAAATGAAAAACTGTTTTTT | CASSSPAAPNEKLFF
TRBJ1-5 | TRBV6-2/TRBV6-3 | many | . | TGTGCCAGCAGTTACCCCCACCGCAATCAGCCCCAGCATTTT | CASSYPHRNQPQHF
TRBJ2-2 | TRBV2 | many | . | TGTGCCAGCAGTGATCCGTACCAGGGGACGAACACCGGGGAGCTGTTTTTT | CASSDPYQGTNTGELFF
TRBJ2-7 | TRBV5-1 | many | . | TGCGCCAGCAGCTTGGAAGCAGGTGGGGGTTGGAACGAGCAGTACTTC | CASSLEAGGGWNEQYF
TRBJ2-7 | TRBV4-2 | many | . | TGTGCCAGCAGCCAAGATAGAGGGCCGGTTGGGGAGCAGTACTTC | CASSQDRGPVGEQYF
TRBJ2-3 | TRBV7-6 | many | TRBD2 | TGTGCCAGCAGCTTAACCACGAAAGTAGGGACTAGCAGCACAGATACGCAGTATTTT | CASSLTTKVGTSSTDTQYF
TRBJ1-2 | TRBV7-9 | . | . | TGTGCCAGCAGCTTAGAGTTAAGCCAAGCTGAGGCCTTC | CASSLELSQAEAF
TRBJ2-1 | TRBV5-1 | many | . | TGCGCCAGCATTGCACGGGAGCGGGATGAGCAGTTCTTC | CASIARERDEQFF
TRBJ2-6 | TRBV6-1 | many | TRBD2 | TGTGCCAGCAGTGAACGGGGGGCTGGGGCCAACGTCCTGACTTTC | CASSERGAGANVLTF
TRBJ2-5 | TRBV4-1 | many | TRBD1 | TGCGCCAGCAGCCAAGAAGGGACAGGGGCAGGGGAGACCCAGTACTTC | CASSQEGTGAGETQYF
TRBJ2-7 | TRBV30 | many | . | TGTGCCTGGAGTGTAAGTGGGTGGGACGAGCAGTACTTC | CAWSVSGWDEQYF
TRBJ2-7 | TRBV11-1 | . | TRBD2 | TGTGCCAGCAGCACGTCTAGCGGGAGGGCCCCCGAGCAGTACTTC | CASSTSSGRAPEQYF
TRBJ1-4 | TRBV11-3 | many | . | TGTGCCAGCAGCTTAGGACACCCAACTAATGAAAAACTGTTTTTT | CASSLGHPTNEKLFF
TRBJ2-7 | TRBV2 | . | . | TGTGCCGGCACGACCGCACCGGACCGGCGCGAGCAGTACTTC | CAGTTAPDRREQYF
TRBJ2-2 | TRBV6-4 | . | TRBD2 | TGTGCCAGCAGCCGGCGGGCGGGAGGACTAGCGGGAAGAGGGGGGGAGCTGTTTTTT | CASSRRAGGLAGRGGELFF
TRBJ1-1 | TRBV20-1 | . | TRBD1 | TGCAGTGCTAGGAACCCGACAGGGGTTGTCGCTTTCTTT | CSARNPTGVVAFF
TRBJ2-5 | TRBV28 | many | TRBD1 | TGTGCCAGCAGTTCGGCGGGACAGGGGCAAGAGACCCAGTACTTC | CASSSAGQGQETQYF
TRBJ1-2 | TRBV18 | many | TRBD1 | TGTGCCAGCTCACCACCCGGGACAGGGGAGAGCTATGGCTACACCTTC | CASSPPGTGESYGYTF
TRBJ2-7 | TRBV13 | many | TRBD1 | TGTGCCAGCAGCTCTACGGGACAGGCCCTCTACGAGCAGTACTTC | CASSSTGQALYEQYF
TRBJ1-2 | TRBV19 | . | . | TGTGCCAGTAATTCCGGGACGGGGGGCTACACCTTC | CASNSGTGGYTF
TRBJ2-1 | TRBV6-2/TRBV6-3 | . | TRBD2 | TGTGCCAGCACTCGAAGCGGGAGTGGAAATGAGCAGTTCTTC | CASTRSGSGNEQFF
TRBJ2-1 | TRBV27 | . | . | TGTGCCAGCAGTTTCTCTGGGGGGTATGAGCAGTTCTTC | CASSFSGGYEQFF
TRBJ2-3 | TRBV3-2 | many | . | TGTGCCAGCAGCCAATGCCTTTCCGGGACTATGACAGATACGCAGTATTTT | CASSQCLSGTMTDTQYF
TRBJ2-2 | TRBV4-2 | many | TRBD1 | TGTGCCAGCAGCCAAGTTGAATACAGGGGCCCGAACACCGGGGAGCTGTTTTTT | CASSQVEYRGPNTGELFF
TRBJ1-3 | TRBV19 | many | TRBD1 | TGTGCCAGTAGTATTACGGTCAGGGGGCGAGGAGGAAACACCATATATTTT | CASSITVRGRGGNTIYF
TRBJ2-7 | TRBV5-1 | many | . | TGCGCCAGCAGCTTGCCTACAGGTAAAATCTACGAGCAGTACTTC | CASSLPTGKIYEQYF
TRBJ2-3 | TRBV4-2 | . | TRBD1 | TGTGCCAGCAGGGGACAGGGTCGAGATACGCAGTATTTT | CASRGQGRDTQYF
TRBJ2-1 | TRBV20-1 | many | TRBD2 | TGCAGTGCTAGGCCGAGCGGGAGGGGAAATGAGCAGTTCTTC | CSARPSGRGNEQFF
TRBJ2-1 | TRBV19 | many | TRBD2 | TGTGCCAGTAAGCCTAGCGGGACCCATTTGTTCTTC | CASKPSGTHLFF
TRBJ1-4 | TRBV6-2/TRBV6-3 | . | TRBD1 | TGTGCCAGCAGTCCCCCTCTCGACAGGGTCCGCGAAAAACTGTTTTTT | CASSPPLDRVREKLFF
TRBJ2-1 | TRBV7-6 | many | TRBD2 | TGTGCCAGCAGCATAAAGCGGGAGGGCCTGGGGAATGAGCAGTTCTTC | CASSIKREGLGNEQFF
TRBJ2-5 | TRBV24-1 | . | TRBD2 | TGTGCCACCAGTGTTAGCGGGTTAGAGACCCAGTACTTC | CATSVSGLETQYF
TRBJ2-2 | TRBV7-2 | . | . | TGTGCCGGCAGCTCTCCCAACACCGGGGAGCTGTTTTTT | CAGSSPNTGELFF
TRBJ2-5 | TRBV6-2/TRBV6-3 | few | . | TGTGCCAGCAGTCTAGATACTACAGAGACCCAGTACTTC | CASSLDTTETQYF
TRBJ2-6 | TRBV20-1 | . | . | TGCAGTGCTAGAGATGGGGGGGCCAACGCCCTGACTTTC | CSARDGGANALTF
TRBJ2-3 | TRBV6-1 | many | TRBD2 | TGTGCCAGCAGTGGACTAGCGGACACAGATACGCAGTATTTT | CASSGLADTDTQYF
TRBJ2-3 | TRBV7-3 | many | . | TGTGCCAGCAGCTTAACGTTAGGGGGAACAGATACGCAGTATTTT | CASSLTLGGTDTQYF
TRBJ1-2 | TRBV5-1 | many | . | TGCGCCAGCATCCCGGGGGGGCTCTTCTATGGCTACACCTTC | CASIPGGLFYGYTF
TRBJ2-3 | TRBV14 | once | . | TGTGCCAGCAGCCAAGGCTACAATGAGCAGTATTTT | CASSQGYNEQYF
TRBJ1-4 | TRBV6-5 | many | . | TGTGCCAGCAGTTATGATACGTCAACTAATGAAAAACTGTTTTTT | CASSYDTSTNEKLFF
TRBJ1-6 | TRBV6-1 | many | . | TGTGCCAGCAGTGAAGCGCTTCGGTGGGGGAGCTCCTATAATTCACCCCTCCACTTT | CASSEALRWGSSYNSPLHF